What follows are 9 T cell receptor beta chains derived from one specimen sequenced in a study of T cell responses to AZD1222 COVID-19 vaccine. Some clones are missing from TCRdb's copy, which holds only in-frame ones; the method was immunoSEQ multiplex PCR. The sample records tens of thousands of clones, under 95% being singletons. Sequencing was performed on peripheral blood, taken on day 0 of MenACWY control vaccination. Source of these receptors: an adult in good health.

CDR3: CASSTPGAGGVNEQFF. Written as DNA, the CDR3 is TGTGCCAGCAGCACCCCCGGGGCGGGGGGGGTCAATGAGCAGTTCTTC. This chain links TRBV5-4 with TRBJ2-1; 9 bases are shared with TRBD2. J was trimmed by 6 bases and V by 4 bases; bases with no gene match: 11. This CDR3 has 16 residues. Per the germline V gene, CDR1 is SGHNT and CDR2 is YYREEE (reference sequence).

The rearrangement links TRBV10-1 to TRBJ2-3; 11 bases line up with TRBD2. CDR3 length: 17 residues. V was clipped by 0 bases and J by 0 bases; unmatched bases: 2. Germline V gives CDR1 WNHNN, CDR2 SYGVQD (reference sequence). DNA for the CDR3: TGCGCCAGCAGTGAGTCGCGACTAGCGGGGAGCACAGATACGCAGTATTTT. Amino acids: CASSESRLAGSTDTQYF.

V and J are TRBV4-1 and TRBJ2-7, with a tentative D call TRBD2 (5 bases). V lost 1 base to trimming and J lost 12 bases, with 25 bases between them. Germline assignment: CDR1 MGHRA and CDR2 YSYEKL. The CDR3 has 16 amino acids. The CDR3 DNA reads TGCGCCAGCAGCCAAGCGAGTACAGATTTAAGCGCGGAGGCGTACTTC. Its protein product is CASSQASTDLSAEAYF.

This clone was counted between two and nine times. The rearrangement joins TRBV5-6 to TRBJ2-1, with 8 bases that match TRBD2. Losses at the gene ends were 3 bases for V and 4 bases for J; bases not matched to a gene: 6. The CDR3 spans 15 residues. The germline V gene encodes CDR1 SGHDT and CDR2 YYEEEE. The CDR3 spells CASSYFQREYNEQFF. The CDR3, as DNA: TGTGCCAGCAGCTATTTCCAGCGGGAGTACAATGAGCAGTTCTTC.

The V and J genes are TRBV2 and TRBJ2-7; TRBD2 matches at 8 bases. The CDR3 runs 17 residues. From germline, CDR1 is SNHLY and CDR2 FYNNEI. J was trimmed by 3 bases and V by 3 bases; bases with no gene match: 13. The DNA of the CDR3 is TGTGCCAGCAGTGATGGGGGCCCCGGGACTAGAGGCTACGAGCAGTACTTC. Translating gives CASSDGGPGTRGYEQYF.

The rearrangement links TRBV18 to TRBJ1-1, with TRBD1 identical over 9 bases. V lost 3 bases, J lost 8 bases, and 16 bases stayed unmatched. CDR3 length: 17 amino acids. In germline, CDR1 is KGHSH, CDR2 LQKENI. DNA of the CDR3: TGTGCCAGCTCACCGGTACAGGGGGCGCTGAGTTCGGAAGAAGCTTTCTTT. This translates into CASSPVQGALSSEEAFF.

This sequence joins TRBV6-5 and TRBJ1-5; D is perhaps TRBD1 (6 bases). Looked up from germline, CDR1 is MNHEY and CDR2 is SVGAGI. Trimming stripped 3 bases from V and 2 bases from J, with 14 bases between. The CDR3 is made up of 16 amino acids. The CDR3 loop reads CASSYGGGSGNQPQHF. Written as DNA, the CDR3 is TGTGCCAGCAGTTATGGGGGGGGCAGTGGCAATCAGCCCCAGCATTTT.

The chain recombines TRBV7-3 with TRBJ1-1; unclear D gene. This CDR3 has 13 amino acids. CDR1 and CDR2 from the germline V gene are SGHTA and FQGTGA. V shed 2 bases and J shed 3 bases, with 7 bases lying between them. The DNA of the CDR3 is TGTGCCAGCAGCTTAGGGGTCGACACTGAAGCTTTCTTT. This encodes CASSLGVDTEAFF. The full variable domain, completed using reference TRBV7-3 and TRBJ1-1, is GAGVSQTPSNKVTEKGKYVELRCDPISGHTALYWYRQSLGQGPEFLIYFQGTGAADDSGLPNDRFFAVRPEGSVSTLKIQRTERGDSAVYLCASSLGVDTEAFFGQGTRLTVV.

The V call is TRBV18, the J call TRBJ2-3, with D possibly TRBD1 on 5 matching bases. Germline CDR1 reads KGHSH; CDR2 reads LQKENI. The CDR3 sequence is 14 residues long. Trimming removed 3 bases from V and 3 bases from J, with 10 bases in between. DNA for the CDR3: TGTGCCAGCTCACCGCTCCGACAGACAGATACGCAGTATTTT. Protein sequence: CASSPLRQTDTQYF. Full variable domain (rest looked up from reference TRBV18 and TRBJ2-3): NAGVMQNPRHLVRRRGQEARLRCSPMKGHSHVYWYRQLPEEGLKFMVYLQKENIIDESGMPKERFSAEFPKEGPSILRIQQVVRGDSAAYFCASSPLRQTDTQYFGPGTRLTVL.